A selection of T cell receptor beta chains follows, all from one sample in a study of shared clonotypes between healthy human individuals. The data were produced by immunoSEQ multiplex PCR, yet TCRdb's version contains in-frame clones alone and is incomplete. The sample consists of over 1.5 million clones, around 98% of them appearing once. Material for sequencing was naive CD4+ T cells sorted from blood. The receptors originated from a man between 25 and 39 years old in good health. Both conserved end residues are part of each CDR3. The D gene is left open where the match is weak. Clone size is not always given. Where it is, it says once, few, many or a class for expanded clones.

cdr3_nt: TGTGCCAGCAGCAAAGCGCGGTTAAACGAGCAGTACTTC
cdr3_aa: CASSKARLNEQYF
j_call: TRBJ2-7
v_call: TRBV21-1
clone_size: -
d_call: -

cdr3_nt: TGTGCCAGCAGCATCTGGACCTCCTACGAGCAGTACTTC
cdr3_aa: CASSIWTSYEQYF
j_call: TRBJ2-7
v_call: TRBV7-2
clone_size: -
d_call: -

cdr3_nt: TGCGCCAGCAGCCCGCGGCCCCGGGACGAGCAGTACTTC
cdr3_aa: CASSPRPRDEQYF
j_call: TRBJ2-7
v_call: TRBV5-1
clone_size: -
d_call: -

cdr3_nt: TGTGCCAGCAGCCCCGTTGGGGGGAGGGTCACCGGGGAGCTGTTTTTT
cdr3_aa: CASSPVGGRVTGELFF
j_call: TRBJ2-2
v_call: TRBV13
clone_size: -
d_call: TRBD2

cdr3_nt: TGTGCCAGCAGTTTTTCGGGTATAGGGGACAATGAGCAGTTCTTC
cdr3_aa: CASSFSGIGDNEQFF
j_call: TRBJ2-1
v_call: TRBV28
clone_size: -
d_call: -

cdr3_nt: TGTGCCAGCGGGGCTAGCGGGATCACAGATACGCAGTATTTT
cdr3_aa: CASGASGITDTQYF
j_call: TRBJ2-3
v_call: TRBV28
clone_size: -
d_call: TRBD2

cdr3_nt: TGTGCCAGCAAGATCGTCGCTAGCGAAAGCGGGGAGCTGTTTTTT
cdr3_aa: CASKIVASESGELFF
j_call: TRBJ2-2
v_call: TRBV7-9
clone_size: once
d_call: -

cdr3_nt: TGTGCCAGTAGTATGGCCGGGACAGGGGACGATGAGCAGTTCTTC
cdr3_aa: CASSMAGTGDDEQFF
j_call: TRBJ2-1
v_call: TRBV19
clone_size: -
d_call: TRBD1

cdr3_nt: TGCAGCGTTGTACCCGACGGCACCTACGAGCAGTACTTC
cdr3_aa: CSVVPDGTYEQYF
j_call: TRBJ2-7
v_call: TRBV29-1
clone_size: -
d_call: -

cdr3_nt: TGTGCCAGCAGCTTAGGACTAGCGGGGGGCACAGATACGCAGTATTTT
cdr3_aa: CASSLGLAGGTDTQYF
j_call: TRBJ2-3
v_call: TRBV7-6
clone_size: -
d_call: TRBD2

cdr3_nt: TGTGCCAGCAGCTTAGTCTATCGGACTAGCGGGTACGACGAGCAGTACTTC
cdr3_aa: CASSLVYRTSGYDEQYF
j_call: TRBJ2-7
v_call: TRBV11-2
clone_size: -
d_call: TRBD2

cdr3_nt: TGCGCCAGCAGCTTCTCCGGGACTAGCGGAGAGACCCAGTACTTC
cdr3_aa: CASSFSGTSGETQYF
j_call: TRBJ2-5
v_call: TRBV5-1
clone_size: -
d_call: TRBD2

cdr3_nt: TGTGCCACCAGCAGAGCACTAGCGGTAGGGACCAATGAGCAGTTCTTC
cdr3_aa: CATSRALAVGTNEQFF
j_call: TRBJ2-1
v_call: TRBV15
clone_size: -
d_call: TRBD2

cdr3_nt: TGTGCCAGCAGTTATGGGGGGACCTCCTACAATGAGCAGTTCTTC
cdr3_aa: CASSYGGTSYNEQFF
j_call: TRBJ2-1
v_call: TRBV6-5
clone_size: -
d_call: -

cdr3_nt: TGTGCCAGCAGCCGCACAGGGGCTAGCACAGATACGCAGTATTTT
cdr3_aa: CASSRTGASTDTQYF
j_call: TRBJ2-3
v_call: TRBV6-5
clone_size: -
d_call: TRBD1

cdr3_nt: TGTGCCAGCAGCAACGACTCGGGGGAGCTGTTTTTT
cdr3_aa: CASSNDSGELFF
j_call: TRBJ2-2
v_call: TRBV7-3
clone_size: once
d_call: -

cdr3_nt: TGTGCCAGCAGTCAATCAGGGAATAGCAATCAGCCCCAGCATTTT
cdr3_aa: CASSQSGNSNQPQHF
j_call: TRBJ1-5
v_call: TRBV2
clone_size: -
d_call: -

cdr3_nt: TGCGCCAGCAGCTGGATCGGGTTGGCAGAAGAGACCCAGTACTTC
cdr3_aa: CASSWIGLAEETQYF
j_call: TRBJ2-5
v_call: TRBV5-1
clone_size: -
d_call: -

cdr3_nt: TGTGCCAGCAGCTTACGGGCAGGGAGGAGCTCCTACAATGAGCAGTTCTTC
cdr3_aa: CASSLRAGRSSYNEQFF
j_call: TRBJ2-1
v_call: TRBV7-3
clone_size: -
d_call: -

cdr3_nt: TGTGCCAGCAGCTATGGTCTACCCGGGCTTTTCTTT
cdr3_aa: CASSYGLPGLFF
j_call: TRBJ1-1
v_call: TRBV11-2
clone_size: -
d_call: -

cdr3_nt: TGTGCCAGCAGCCACCCGGGACGGTCCTTAGATACGCAGTATTTT
cdr3_aa: CASSHPGRSLDTQYF
j_call: TRBJ2-3
v_call: TRBV5-5
clone_size: once
d_call: -

cdr3_nt: TGCAGTGCACTAGTCTCAGAGCAGTTCTTC
cdr3_aa: CSALVSEQFF
j_call: TRBJ2-1
v_call: TRBV20-1
clone_size: -
d_call: -

cdr3_nt: TGTGCCAGCAGCTTAGGAGGGGGTAGCTGGACAAATTACAATGAGCAGTTCTTC
cdr3_aa: CASSLGGGSWTNYNEQFF
j_call: TRBJ2-1
v_call: TRBV11-2
clone_size: -
d_call: -

cdr3_nt: TGTGCCAGCTCACCAGGACAGGAAAGACCGAACACTGAAGCTTTCTTT
cdr3_aa: CASSPGQERPNTEAFF
j_call: TRBJ1-1
v_call: TRBV18
clone_size: -
d_call: TRBD1

cdr3_nt: TGTGCCAGCAGTGAAACGGGCTTAAATCAGCCCCAGCATTTT
cdr3_aa: CASSETGLNQPQHF
j_call: TRBJ1-5
v_call: TRBV6-1
clone_size: -
d_call: -

cdr3_nt: TGTGCCATCAGTGTGGGGACAGGGGAAGGCTACACCTTC
cdr3_aa: CAISVGTGEGYTF
j_call: TRBJ1-2
v_call: TRBV10-3
clone_size: -
d_call: TRBD1

cdr3_nt: TGTGCCAGCAGCTTAATCGGAACAGATACGCAGTATTTT
cdr3_aa: CASSLIGTDTQYF
j_call: TRBJ2-3
v_call: TRBV7-9
clone_size: -
d_call: -

cdr3_nt: TGTGCCAGCAGCCCTCCTAGCGGTACACAAGAGACCCAGTACTTC
cdr3_aa: CASSPPSGTQETQYF
j_call: TRBJ2-5
v_call: TRBV5-4
clone_size: -
d_call: TRBD2

cdr3_nt: TGCGCCAGCGCCTCTACAGGTGGGGCTGAAGCTTTCTTT
cdr3_aa: CASASTGGAEAFF
j_call: TRBJ1-1
v_call: TRBV5-1
clone_size: -
d_call: -

cdr3_nt: TGTGCCAGCAGCAATAGCGGGAGGAGGTCCGGGGAGCTGTTTTTT
cdr3_aa: CASSNSGRRSGELFF
j_call: TRBJ2-2
v_call: TRBV9
clone_size: -
d_call: TRBD2

cdr3_nt: TGCAGTGCTAGAGTTTCGGGCCCGGAGCATTTT
cdr3_aa: CSARVSGPEHF
j_call: TRBJ1-5
v_call: TRBV20-1
clone_size: -
d_call: -

cdr3_nt: TGTGCCAGCAGCCTAACAGGGAAGGGAGCCTATGGCTACACCTTC
cdr3_aa: CASSLTGKGAYGYTF
j_call: TRBJ1-2
v_call: TRBV7-9
clone_size: -
d_call: -

cdr3_nt: TGTGCCAGCACCCTACGCCACCGAGCGGGTAGCTCCTACGAGCAGTACTTC
cdr3_aa: CASTLRHRAGSSYEQYF
j_call: TRBJ2-7
v_call: TRBV5-6
clone_size: -
d_call: -

cdr3_nt: TGTGCCTGGGGGGGGGAGACCCAGTACTTC
cdr3_aa: CAWGGETQYF
j_call: TRBJ2-5
v_call: TRBV30
clone_size: -
d_call: -

cdr3_nt: TGTGCCAGCAGCCCCCTTAGGGGCAGGGTTGGCCCAGATACGCAGTATTTT
cdr3_aa: CASSPLRGRVGPDTQYF
j_call: TRBJ2-3
v_call: TRBV13
clone_size: -
d_call: -

cdr3_nt: TGTGCCAGCACCAAAGACAGGGGCAAGGCTAGCGGGAAATACAATGAGCAGTTCTTC
cdr3_aa: CASTKDRGKASGKYNEQFF
j_call: TRBJ2-1
v_call: TRBV2
clone_size: -
d_call: -

cdr3_nt: TGTGCCAGCAGCCCTGCCGGGACTAGCGGAAACATTCAGTACTTC
cdr3_aa: CASSPAGTSGNIQYF
j_call: TRBJ2-4
v_call: TRBV5-6
clone_size: -
d_call: TRBD2

cdr3_nt: TGTGCCAGCAGCGGGACTAGCGGACAACATGGGTCCTACAATGAGCAGTTCTTC
cdr3_aa: CASSGTSGQHGSYNEQFF
j_call: TRBJ2-1
v_call: TRBV11-2
clone_size: -
d_call: TRBD2

cdr3_nt: TGTGCCAGCAGCGTAGGGGCAGGGGATTACAATCAGCCCCAGCATTTT
cdr3_aa: CASSVGAGDYNQPQHF
j_call: TRBJ1-5
v_call: TRBV9
clone_size: once
d_call: -

cdr3_nt: TGTGCCAGCAGCAGCTGGGGTGCCGATGGGCCCCAGCATTTT
cdr3_aa: CASSSWGADGPQHF
j_call: TRBJ1-5
v_call: TRBV27
clone_size: once
d_call: -

cdr3_nt: TGTGCCAGCAGTTTAGGTCAGAGCTCCTACAATGAGCAGTTCTTC
cdr3_aa: CASSLGQSSYNEQFF
j_call: TRBJ2-1
v_call: TRBV28
clone_size: -
d_call: -

cdr3_nt: TGTGCCAGCAGTTTGGGTGGAGGGTACGAGCAGTACTTC
cdr3_aa: CASSLGGGYEQYF
j_call: TRBJ2-7
v_call: TRBV27
clone_size: -
d_call: -

cdr3_nt: TGTGCCAGCTCGAGGGGACTAATCTACGAGCAGTACTTC
cdr3_aa: CASSRGLIYEQYF
j_call: TRBJ2-7
v_call: TRBV7-3
clone_size: -
d_call: TRBD2

cdr3_nt: TGTGCCAGCAGTTCGGTCTATGGCTACACCTTC
cdr3_aa: CASSSVYGYTF
j_call: TRBJ1-2
v_call: TRBV6-1
clone_size: -
d_call: -

cdr3_nt: TGCAGCGCCCGTGGGGGGGAGCCCTCCACTGAAGCTTTCTTT
cdr3_aa: CSARGGEPSTEAFF
j_call: TRBJ1-1
v_call: TRBV29-1
clone_size: -
d_call: -

cdr3_nt: TGTGCCAGCAGTGATGGGCGGTGGGAAGGAGATACGCAGTATTTT
cdr3_aa: CASSDGRWEGDTQYF
j_call: TRBJ2-3
v_call: TRBV25-1
clone_size: once
d_call: -

cdr3_nt: TGTGCCAGCAGCGTAGATGGGTGGACTGAAGCTTTCTTT
cdr3_aa: CASSVDGWTEAFF
j_call: TRBJ1-1
v_call: TRBV9
clone_size: -
d_call: -

cdr3_nt: TGTGCCAGCAGTTACGGGGCTAGCGATTACTACGAGCAGTACTTC
cdr3_aa: CASSYGASDYYEQYF
j_call: TRBJ2-7
v_call: TRBV6-6
clone_size: -
d_call: -

cdr3_nt: TGTGCCAGCAGAGATGACAGGGGGATTTTTTTC
cdr3_aa: CASRDDRGIFF
j_call: TRBJ1-2
v_call: TRBV28
clone_size: -
d_call: TRBD1

cdr3_nt: TGTGCCAGCAGTTTTTCTCGACAGAGGAACGAAAAACTGTTTTTT
cdr3_aa: CASSFSRQRNEKLFF
j_call: TRBJ1-4
v_call: TRBV28
clone_size: -
d_call: -

cdr3_nt: TGCAGTGCTAGTTTACTAGCGGTTTACTTC
cdr3_aa: CSASLLAVYF
j_call: TRBJ2-7
v_call: TRBV20-1
clone_size: once
d_call: TRBD2

cdr3_nt: TGCAGCGTTACGGACAGCGTCGCCTATGGCTACACCTTC
cdr3_aa: CSVTDSVAYGYTF
j_call: TRBJ1-2
v_call: TRBV29-1
clone_size: few
d_call: -

cdr3_nt: TGTGCCACCAGCAAGGGGACTACTAGCTCCTACGAGCAGTACTTC
cdr3_aa: CATSKGTTSSYEQYF
j_call: TRBJ2-7
v_call: TRBV15
clone_size: -
d_call: TRBD2